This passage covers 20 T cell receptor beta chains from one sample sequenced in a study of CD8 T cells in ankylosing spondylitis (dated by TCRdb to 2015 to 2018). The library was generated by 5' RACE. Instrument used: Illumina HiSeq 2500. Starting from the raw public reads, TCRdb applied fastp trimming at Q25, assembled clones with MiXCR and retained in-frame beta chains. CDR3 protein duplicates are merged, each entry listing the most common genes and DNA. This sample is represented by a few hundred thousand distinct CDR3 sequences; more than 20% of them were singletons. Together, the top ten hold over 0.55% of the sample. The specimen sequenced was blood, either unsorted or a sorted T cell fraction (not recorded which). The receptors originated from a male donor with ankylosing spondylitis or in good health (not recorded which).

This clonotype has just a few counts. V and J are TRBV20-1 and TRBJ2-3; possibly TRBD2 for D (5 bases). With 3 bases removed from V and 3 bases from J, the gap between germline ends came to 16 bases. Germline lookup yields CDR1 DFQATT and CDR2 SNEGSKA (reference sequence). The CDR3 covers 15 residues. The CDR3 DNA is TGCAGTGCTAGCTACCTAGCCGCTGGGACAGATACGCAGTATTTT. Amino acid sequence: CSASYLAAGTDTQYF.

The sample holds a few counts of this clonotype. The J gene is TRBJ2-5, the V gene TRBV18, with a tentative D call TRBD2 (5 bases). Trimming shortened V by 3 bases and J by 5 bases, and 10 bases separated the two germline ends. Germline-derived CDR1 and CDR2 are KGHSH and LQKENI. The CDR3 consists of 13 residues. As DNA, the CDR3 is TGTGCCAGCTCACCCCCAGCGGTGGAGACCCAGTACTTC. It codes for CASSPPAVETQYF.

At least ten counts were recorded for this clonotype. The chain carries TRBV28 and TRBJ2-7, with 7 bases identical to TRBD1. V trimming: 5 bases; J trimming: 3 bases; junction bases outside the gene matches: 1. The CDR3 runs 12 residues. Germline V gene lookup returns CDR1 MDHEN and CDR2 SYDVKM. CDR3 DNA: TGTGCCAGCAGTGGGACAGACTACGAGCAGTACTTC. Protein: CASSGTDYEQYF.

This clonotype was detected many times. The CDR3 region is CASSRTDNYEQYF. For the CDR3, the DNA is TGTGCCAGCAGCCGGACAGACAACTACGAGCAGTACTTC. The chain couples TRBV11-2 to TRBJ2-7, with a tentative D call TRBD1 (6 bases). The length of the CDR3 is 13 residues. The V gene's germline CDR1 is SGHAT and CDR2 FQNNGV. Trimming removed 5 bases from V and 3 bases from J, with 11 bases in between.

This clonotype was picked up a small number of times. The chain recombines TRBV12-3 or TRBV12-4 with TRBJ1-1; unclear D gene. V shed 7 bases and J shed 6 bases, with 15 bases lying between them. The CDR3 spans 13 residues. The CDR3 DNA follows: TGTGCCAGCAATCGGGGTCTCGGGGCTGAAGCTTTCTTT. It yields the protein CASNRGLGAEAFF.

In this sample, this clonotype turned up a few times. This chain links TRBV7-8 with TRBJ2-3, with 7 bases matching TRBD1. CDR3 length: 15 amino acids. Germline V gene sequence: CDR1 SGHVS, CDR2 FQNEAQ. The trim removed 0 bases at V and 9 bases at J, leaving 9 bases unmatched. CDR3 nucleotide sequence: TGTGCCAGCAGCTTAGCGTGGAAGGGGGCGGACACGCAGTATTTT. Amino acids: CASSLAWKGADTQYF.

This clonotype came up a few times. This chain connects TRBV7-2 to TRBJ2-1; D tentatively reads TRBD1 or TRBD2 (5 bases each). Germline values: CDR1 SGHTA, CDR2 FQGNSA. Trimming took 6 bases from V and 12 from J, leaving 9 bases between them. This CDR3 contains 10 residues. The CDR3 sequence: CASRFGGQFF. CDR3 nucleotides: TGTGCCAGCAGATTTGGGGGGCAGTTCTTC.

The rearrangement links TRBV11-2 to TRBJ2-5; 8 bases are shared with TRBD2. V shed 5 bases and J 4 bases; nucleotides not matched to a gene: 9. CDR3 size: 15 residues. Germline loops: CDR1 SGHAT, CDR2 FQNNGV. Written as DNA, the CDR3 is TGTGCCAGCAGCATATTGGGACTAGTGGGAGAGACCCAGTACTTC. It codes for CASSILGLVGETQYF.

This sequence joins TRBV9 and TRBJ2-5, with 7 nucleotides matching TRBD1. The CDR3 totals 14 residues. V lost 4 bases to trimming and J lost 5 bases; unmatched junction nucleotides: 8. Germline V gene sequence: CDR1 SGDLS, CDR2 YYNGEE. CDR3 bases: TGTGCCAGCAGCTTCGGGACAGCGCGGGAGACCCAGTACTTC. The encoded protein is CASSFGTARETQYF.

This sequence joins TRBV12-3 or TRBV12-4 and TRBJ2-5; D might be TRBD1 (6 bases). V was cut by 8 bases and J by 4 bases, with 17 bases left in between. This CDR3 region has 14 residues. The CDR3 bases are TGTGCCAGCGGCAGGGGCGTTGGGGCAGAGACCCAGTACTTC. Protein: CASGRGVGAETQYF.

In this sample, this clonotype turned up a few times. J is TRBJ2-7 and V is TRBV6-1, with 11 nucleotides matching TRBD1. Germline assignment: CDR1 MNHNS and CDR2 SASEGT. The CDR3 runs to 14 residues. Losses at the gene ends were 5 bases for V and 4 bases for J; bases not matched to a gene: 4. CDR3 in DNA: TGTGCCAGCAGTCAAGGACAGGGGGCATACGAGCAGTACTTC. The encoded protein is CASSQGQGAYEQYF.

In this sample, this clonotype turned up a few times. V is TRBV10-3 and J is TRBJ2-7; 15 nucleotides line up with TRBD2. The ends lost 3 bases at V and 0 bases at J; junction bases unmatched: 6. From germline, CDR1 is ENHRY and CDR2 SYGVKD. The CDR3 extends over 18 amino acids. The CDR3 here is CAISDPGLAGGSSYEQYF. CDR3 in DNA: TGTGCCATCAGTGACCCGGGACTAGCGGGGGGCAGCTCCTACGAGCAGTACTTC.

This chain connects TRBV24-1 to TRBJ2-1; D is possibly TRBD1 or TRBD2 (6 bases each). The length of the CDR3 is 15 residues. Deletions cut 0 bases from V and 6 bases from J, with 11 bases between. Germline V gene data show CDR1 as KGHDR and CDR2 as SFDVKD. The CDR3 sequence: CATSDLGGLPNEQFF. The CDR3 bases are TGTGCCACCAGTGATTTGGGGGGGCTACCCAATGAGCAGTTCTTC.

The CDR3 sequence is CSVEDRGRQFF. CDR3 DNA sequence: TGCAGCGTTGAAGATCGAGGGAGGCAGTTCTTC. The chain uses TRBV29-1 and TRBJ2-1; a weak D match, TRBD2 (5 bases). V was cut by 0 bases and J by 12 bases, with 9 bases left in between. The CDR3 runs to 11 residues. Per germline, CDR1 SQVTM and CDR2 ANQGSEA.

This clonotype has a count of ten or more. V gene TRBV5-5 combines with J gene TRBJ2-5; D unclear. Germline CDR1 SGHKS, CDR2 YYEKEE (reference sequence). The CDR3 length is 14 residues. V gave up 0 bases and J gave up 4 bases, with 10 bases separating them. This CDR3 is CASSLGPVVETQYF. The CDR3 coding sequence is TGTGCCAGCAGCTTGGGGCCCGTGGTAGAGACCCAGTACTTC.

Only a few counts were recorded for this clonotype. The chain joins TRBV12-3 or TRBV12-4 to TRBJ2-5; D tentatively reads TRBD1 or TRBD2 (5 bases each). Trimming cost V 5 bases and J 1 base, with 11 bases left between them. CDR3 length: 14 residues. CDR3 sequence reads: CASSGPRGQETQYF. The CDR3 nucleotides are TGTGCCAGCAGTGGCCCGAGGGGCCAAGAGACCCAGTACTTC.

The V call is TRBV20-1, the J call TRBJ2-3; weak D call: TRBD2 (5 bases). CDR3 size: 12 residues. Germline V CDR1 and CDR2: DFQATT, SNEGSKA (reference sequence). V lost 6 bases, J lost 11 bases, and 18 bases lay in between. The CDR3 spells CSARTSRGEQYF. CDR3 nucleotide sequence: TGCAGTGCAAGGACCTCCCGGGGAGAGCAGTATTTT.

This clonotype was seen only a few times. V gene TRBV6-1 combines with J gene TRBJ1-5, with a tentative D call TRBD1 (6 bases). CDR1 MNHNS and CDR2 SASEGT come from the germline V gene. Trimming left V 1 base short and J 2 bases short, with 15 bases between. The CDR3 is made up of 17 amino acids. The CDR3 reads CASSEEAGARGNQPQHF. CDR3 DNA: TGTGCCAGCAGTGAAGAAGCGGGGGCGCGAGGCAATCAGCCCCAGCATTTT.

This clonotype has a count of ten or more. The CDR3 DNA follows: TGTGCCAGCAGGTTTCTAGCGGGGGGGAAGGATGAGCAGTTCTTC. Protein: CASRFLAGGKDEQFF. The V gene is TRBV12-3 or TRBV12-4, the J gene TRBJ2-1; 12 bases are a match to TRBD2. CDR3 length equals 15 residues. V lost 6 bases and J lost 8; bases outside the gene matches: 8.

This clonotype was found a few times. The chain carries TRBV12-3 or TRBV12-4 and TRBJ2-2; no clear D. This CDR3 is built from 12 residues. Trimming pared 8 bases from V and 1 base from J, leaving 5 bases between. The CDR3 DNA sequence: TGTGCCAGCCATGGGAACACCGGGGAGCTGTTTTTT. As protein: CASHGNTGELFF.